This TCR beta chain was sequenced during a study of cytomegalovirus exposure and HLA in healthy donors. Nominally healthy donors provided the samples, though records likely missed some immune exposures. The ends lost 1 base at V and 6 bases at J; junction bases unmatched: 7. Germline V gene data show CDR1 as SGHRS and CDR2 as YFSETQ. CDR3 size: 15 residues. Comment on this clone: Its matching antigen is unknown.

The primer mix had 60 Vbeta and 13 Jbeta primers. Generated by immunoSEQ multiplex PCR, the TCRdb table keeps only in-frame clones and is missing some. The sample contains around 140,000 clones, roughly 73% of which appear only once. Findings and caveats of the study: Most TCR sequences proved rare, with some public TCRs found in many donors. In a later analysis, a missense DCLRE1C variant was linked to TCR beta V- and J-gene trimming. Most CMV-associated TCR beta chains were later found to appear HLA-restricted.

V is TRBV5-1 and J is TRBJ2-7; 10 bases are shared with TRBD2. The sample comprised PBMCs. This clonotype was sampled from a female donor in good health and CMV-seronegative. CDR3 residues: CASSLLAGGSLEQYF. The CDR3, as DNA: TGCGCCAGCAGCTTGTTAGCGGGAGGAAGTCTCGAGCAGTACTTC.